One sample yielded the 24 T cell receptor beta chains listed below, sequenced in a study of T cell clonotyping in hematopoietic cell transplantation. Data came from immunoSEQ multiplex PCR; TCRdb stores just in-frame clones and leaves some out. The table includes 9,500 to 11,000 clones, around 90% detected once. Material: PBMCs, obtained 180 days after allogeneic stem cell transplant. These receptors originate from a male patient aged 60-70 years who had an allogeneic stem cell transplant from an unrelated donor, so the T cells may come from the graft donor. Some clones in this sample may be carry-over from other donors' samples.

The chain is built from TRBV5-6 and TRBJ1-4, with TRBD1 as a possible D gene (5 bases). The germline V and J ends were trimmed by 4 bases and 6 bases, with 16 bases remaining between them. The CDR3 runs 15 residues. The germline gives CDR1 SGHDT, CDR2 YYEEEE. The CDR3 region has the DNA TGTGCCAGCAGCGGCCAAGGGGCACAGTATGAAAAACTGTTTTTT. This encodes CASSGQGAQYEKLFF.

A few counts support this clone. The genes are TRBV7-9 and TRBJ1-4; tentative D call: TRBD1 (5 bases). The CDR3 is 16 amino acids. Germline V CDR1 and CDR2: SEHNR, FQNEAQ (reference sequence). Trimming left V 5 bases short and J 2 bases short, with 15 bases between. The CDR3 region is CASSKGPRGTNEKLFF. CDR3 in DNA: TGTGCCAGCAGCAAGGGACCGCGGGGCACTAATGAAAAACTGTTTTTT. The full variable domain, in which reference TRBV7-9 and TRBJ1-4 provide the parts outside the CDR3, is DTGVSQNPRHKITKRGQNVTFRCDPISEHNRLYWYRQTLGQGPEFLTYFQNEAQLEKSRLLSDRFSAERPKGSFSTLEIQRTEQGDSAMYLCASSKGPRGTNEKLFFGSGTQLSVL.

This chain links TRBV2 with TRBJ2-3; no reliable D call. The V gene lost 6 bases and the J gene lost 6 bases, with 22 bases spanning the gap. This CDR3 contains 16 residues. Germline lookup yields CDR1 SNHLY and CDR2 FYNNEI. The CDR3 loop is CASSAIGKGGQDTQYF. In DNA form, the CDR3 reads TGTGCCAGCAGCGCCATAGGGAAAGGTGGTCAGGATACGCAGTATTTT.

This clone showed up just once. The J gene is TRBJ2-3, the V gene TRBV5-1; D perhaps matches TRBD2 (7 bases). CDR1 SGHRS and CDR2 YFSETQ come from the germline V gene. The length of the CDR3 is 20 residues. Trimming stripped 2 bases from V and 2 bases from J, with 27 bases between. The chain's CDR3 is CASSLSEVGGALYNTDTQYF. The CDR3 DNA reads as TGCGCCAGCAGCTTAAGTGAGGTTGGGGGGGCCCTGTATAACACAGATACGCAGTATTTT.

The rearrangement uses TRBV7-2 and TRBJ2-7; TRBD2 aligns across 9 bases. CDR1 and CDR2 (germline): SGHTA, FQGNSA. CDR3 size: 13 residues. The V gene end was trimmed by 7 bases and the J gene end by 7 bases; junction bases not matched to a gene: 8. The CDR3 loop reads CASKIAGVGEQYF. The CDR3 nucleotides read TGTGCCAGCAAGATAGCGGGGGTCGGGGAGCAGTACTTC.

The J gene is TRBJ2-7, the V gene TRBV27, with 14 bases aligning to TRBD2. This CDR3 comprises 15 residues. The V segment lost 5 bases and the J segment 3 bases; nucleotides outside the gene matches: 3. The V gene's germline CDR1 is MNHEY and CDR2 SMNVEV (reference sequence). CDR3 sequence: CASSRLAGGHYEQYF. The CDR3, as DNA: TGTGCCAGCAGTCGACTAGCGGGGGGGCACTACGAGCAGTACTTC.

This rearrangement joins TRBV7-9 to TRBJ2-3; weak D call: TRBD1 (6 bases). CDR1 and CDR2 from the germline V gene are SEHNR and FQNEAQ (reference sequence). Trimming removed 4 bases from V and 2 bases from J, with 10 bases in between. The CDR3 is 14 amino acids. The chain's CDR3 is CASSSTGSTDTQYF. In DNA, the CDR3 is TGTGCCAGCAGCTCGACAGGTTCCACAGATACGCAGTATTTT.

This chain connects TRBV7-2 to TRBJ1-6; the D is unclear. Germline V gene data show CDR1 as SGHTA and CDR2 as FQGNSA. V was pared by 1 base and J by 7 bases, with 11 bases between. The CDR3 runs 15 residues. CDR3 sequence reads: CASSLDDIRNSPLHF. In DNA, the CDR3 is TGTGCCAGCAGCTTAGACGATATCCGGAATTCACCCCTCCACTTT.

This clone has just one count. The CDR3 nucleotides read TGTGCCAGCAGAGGCCCCGGGGGAAAAAACTATGGCTACACCTTC. This codes for CASRGPGGKNYGYTF. The chain links TRBV6-5 to TRBJ1-2; D is possibly TRBD1 (5 bases). The CDR3 runs 15 residues. The V and J ends lost 6 bases and 2 bases respectively, with 16 bases between them. CDR1 and CDR2 from the germline V gene are MNHEY and SVGAGI.

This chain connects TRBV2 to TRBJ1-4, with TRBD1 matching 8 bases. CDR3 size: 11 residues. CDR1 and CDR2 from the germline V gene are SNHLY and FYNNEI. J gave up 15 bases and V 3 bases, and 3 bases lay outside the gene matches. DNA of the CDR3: TGTGCCAGCAGTGAGGACAGGGCTATGTTTTTT. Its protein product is CASSEDRAMFF. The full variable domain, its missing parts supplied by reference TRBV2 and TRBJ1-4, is EPEVTQTPSHQVTQMGQEVILRCVPISNHLYFYWYRQILGQKVEFLVSFYNNEISEKSEIFDDQFSVERPDGSNFTLKIRSTKLEDSAMYFCASSEDRAMFFGSGTQLSVL.

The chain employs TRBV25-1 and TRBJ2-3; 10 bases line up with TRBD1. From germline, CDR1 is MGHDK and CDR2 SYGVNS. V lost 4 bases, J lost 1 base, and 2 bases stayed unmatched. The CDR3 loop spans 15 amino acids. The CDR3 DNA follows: TGTGCCAGCAGTGTTGGGACAGGGGGCACAGATACGCAGTATTTT. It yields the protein CASSVGTGGTDTQYF.

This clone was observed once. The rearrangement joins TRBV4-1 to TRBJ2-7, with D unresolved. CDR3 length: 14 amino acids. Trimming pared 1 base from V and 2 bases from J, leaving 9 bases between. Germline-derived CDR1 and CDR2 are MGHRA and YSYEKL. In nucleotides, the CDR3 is TGCGCCAGCAGCCAAGGCTTAGGGACCTACGAGCAGTACTTC. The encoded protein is CASSQGLGTYEQYF.

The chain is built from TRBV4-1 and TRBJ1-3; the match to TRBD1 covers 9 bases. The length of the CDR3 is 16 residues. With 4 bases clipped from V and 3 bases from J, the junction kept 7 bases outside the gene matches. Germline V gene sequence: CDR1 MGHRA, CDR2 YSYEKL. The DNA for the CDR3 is TGCGCCAGCAGCCTTACCACAGGGGGCAGTGGAAACACCATATATTTT. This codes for CASSLTTGGSGNTIYF.

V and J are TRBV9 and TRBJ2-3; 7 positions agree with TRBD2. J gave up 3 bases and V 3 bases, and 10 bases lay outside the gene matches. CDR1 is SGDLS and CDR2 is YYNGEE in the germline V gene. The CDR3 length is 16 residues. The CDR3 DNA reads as TGTGCCAGCAGCGACCAGTTGGGGGGGGATACAGATACGCAGTATTTT. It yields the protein CASSDQLGGDTDTQYF.

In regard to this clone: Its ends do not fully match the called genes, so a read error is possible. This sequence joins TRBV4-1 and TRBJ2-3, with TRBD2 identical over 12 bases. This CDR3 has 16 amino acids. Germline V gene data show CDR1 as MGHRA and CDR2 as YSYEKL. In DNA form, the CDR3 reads TGTGCCAGCAGCTCGTCTAGCGGGGGGGCCACAGATACGCAGTATTTT. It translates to CASSSSSGGATDTQYF.

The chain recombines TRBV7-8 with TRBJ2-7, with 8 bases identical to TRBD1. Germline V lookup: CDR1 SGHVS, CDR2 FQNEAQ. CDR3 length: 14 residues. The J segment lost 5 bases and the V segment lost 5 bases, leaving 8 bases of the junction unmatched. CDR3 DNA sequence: TGTGCCAGCAGCACTCGACAGGGGAAGAACGAGCAGTACTTC. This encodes CASSTRQGKNEQYF.

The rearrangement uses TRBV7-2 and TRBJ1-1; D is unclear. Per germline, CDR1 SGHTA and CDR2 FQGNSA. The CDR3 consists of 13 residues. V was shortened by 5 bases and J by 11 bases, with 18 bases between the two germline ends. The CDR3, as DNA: TGTGCCAGCAGCCCCCTCCCCGAGGGATGGGCTTTCTTT. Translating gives CASSPLPEGWAFF.

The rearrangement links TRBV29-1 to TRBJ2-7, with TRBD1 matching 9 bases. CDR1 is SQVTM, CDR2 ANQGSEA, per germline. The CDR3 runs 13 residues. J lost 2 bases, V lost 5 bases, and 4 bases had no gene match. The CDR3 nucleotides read TGCAGCGTTCCCGGGACAGGGACCTACGAGCAGTACTTC. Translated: CSVPGTGTYEQYF.

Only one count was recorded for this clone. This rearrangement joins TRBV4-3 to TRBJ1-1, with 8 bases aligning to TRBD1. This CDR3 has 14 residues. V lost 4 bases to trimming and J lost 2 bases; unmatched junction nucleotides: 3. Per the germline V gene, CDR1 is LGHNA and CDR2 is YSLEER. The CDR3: CASSPQGANTEAFF. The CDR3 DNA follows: TGCGCCAGCAGCCCCCAGGGGGCAAACACTGAAGCTTTCTTT.

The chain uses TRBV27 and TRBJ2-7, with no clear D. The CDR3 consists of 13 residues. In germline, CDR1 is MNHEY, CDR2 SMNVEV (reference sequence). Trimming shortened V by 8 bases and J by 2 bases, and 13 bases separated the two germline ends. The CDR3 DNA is TGTGCCAGCTCGGTGAGGCCAGCCTACGAGCAGTACTTC. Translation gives CASSVRPAYEQYF.

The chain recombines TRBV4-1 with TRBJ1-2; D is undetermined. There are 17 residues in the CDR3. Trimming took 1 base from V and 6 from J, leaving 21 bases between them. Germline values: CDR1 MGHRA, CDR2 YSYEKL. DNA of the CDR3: TGCGCCAGCAGCCAAGGAAGGTTCGGGGTTCTGGGCCATGGCTACACCTTC. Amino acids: CASSQGRFGVLGHGYTF.

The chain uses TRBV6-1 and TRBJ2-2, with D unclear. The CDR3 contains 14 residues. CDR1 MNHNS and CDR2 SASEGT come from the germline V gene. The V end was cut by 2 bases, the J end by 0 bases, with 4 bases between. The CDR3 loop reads CASSELPNTGELFF. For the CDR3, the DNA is TGTGCCAGCAGTGAACTCCCGAACACCGGGGAGCTGTTTTTT.

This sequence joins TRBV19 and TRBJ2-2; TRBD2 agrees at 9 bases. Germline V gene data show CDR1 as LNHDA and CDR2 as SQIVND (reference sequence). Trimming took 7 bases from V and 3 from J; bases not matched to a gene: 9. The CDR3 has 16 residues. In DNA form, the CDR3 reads TGTGCCAGTACGCCCACTAGCGGGTCAGACACCGGGGAGCTGTTTTTT. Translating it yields CASTPTSGSDTGELFF.

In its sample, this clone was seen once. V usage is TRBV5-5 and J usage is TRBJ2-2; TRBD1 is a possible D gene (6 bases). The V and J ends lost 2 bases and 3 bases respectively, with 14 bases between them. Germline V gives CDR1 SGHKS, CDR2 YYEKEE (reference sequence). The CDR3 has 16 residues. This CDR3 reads CASSFNTGLDTGELFF. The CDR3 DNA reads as TGTGCCAGCAGCTTCAACACAGGGCTCGACACCGGGGAGCTGTTTTTT.